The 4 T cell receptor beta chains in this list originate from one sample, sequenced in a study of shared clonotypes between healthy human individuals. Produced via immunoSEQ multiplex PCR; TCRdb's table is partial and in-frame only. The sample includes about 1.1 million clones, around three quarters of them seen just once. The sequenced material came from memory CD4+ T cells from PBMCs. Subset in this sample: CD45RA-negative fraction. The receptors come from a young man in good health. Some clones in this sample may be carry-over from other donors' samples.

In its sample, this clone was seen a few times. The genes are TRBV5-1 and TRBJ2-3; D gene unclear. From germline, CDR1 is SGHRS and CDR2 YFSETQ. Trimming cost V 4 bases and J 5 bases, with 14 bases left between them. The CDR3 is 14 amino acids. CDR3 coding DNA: TGCGCCAGCAGCCGTAACCCCGCAGAAGATACGCAGTATTTT. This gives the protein CASSRNPAEDTQYF.

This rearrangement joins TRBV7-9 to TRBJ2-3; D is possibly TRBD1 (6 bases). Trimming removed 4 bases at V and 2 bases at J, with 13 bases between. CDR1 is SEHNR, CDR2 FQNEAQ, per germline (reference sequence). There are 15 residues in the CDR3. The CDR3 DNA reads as TGTGCCAGCAGCTCCCAGGGGATTGTCACAGATACGCAGTATTTT. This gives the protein CASSSQGIVTDTQYF.

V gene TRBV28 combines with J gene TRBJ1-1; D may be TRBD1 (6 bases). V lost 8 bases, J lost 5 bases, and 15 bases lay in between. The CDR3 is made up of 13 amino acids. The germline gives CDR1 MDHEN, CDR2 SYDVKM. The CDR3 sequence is CASDGGRGTEAFF. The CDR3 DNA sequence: TGTGCCAGCGATGGGGGGCGCGGGACTGAAGCTTTCTTT.

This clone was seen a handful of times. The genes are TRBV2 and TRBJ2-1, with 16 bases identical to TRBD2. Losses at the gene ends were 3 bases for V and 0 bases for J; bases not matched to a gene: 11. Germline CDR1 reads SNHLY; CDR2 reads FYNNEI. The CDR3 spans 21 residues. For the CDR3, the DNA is TGTGCCAGCAGTGAGGGACTAGCGGGAGGGGGCCGCACCCGCTCCTACAATGAGCAGTTCTTC. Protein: CASSEGLAGGGRTRSYNEQFF. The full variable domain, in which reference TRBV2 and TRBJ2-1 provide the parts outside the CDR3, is EPEVTQTPSHQVTQMGQEVILRCVPISNHLYFYWYRQILGQKVEFLVSFYNNEISEKSEIFDDQFSVERPDGSNFTLKIRSTKLEDSAMYFCASSEGLAGGGRTRSYNEQFFGPGTRLTVL.